This record concerns one TCR beta chain sequence. This clonotype turned up a few times. The specificity of this receptor is unknown. No per-base quality is available; no much larger clone lies one base away. For sequencing, an Illumina HiSeq 1500 was employed. TCRdb reran the public reads through fastp at Q25 and MiXCR, keeping productive beta chains. Every CDR3 protein is listed once, alongside the most common genes and DNA of its rows. This sample holds over 45,000 distinct CDR3 sequences; under 25% were observed only once. The leading ten clones occupy 70% to 90% of the sample. These data come from a study of T cell repertoires in cytomegalovirus infection (dated by TCRdb to the late 2010s). Describing the broader study: Recently identified HLA-C-restricted CMV epitopes, whose presentation resists viral immunomodulation, were targeted by peptide stimulations together with well-studied HLA-B-restricted epitopes. Because public TCR beta signatures pointed to carriage of CMV infection together with the matching HLA type, the HLA type of each donor mattered for the analysis. The research as a whole found: Carriers of CMV infection plus the relevant HLA type were discriminated by the cumulative frequency of public TCR beta family members in the study cohort and in an independent approximately 400-donor cohort. The ex vivo response was dominated by HLA-C-restricted CMV-specific TCR beta clonotypes, which also provided the single most frequent clonotype in two of eight donors.

Reading from cysteine to phenylalanine, the CDR3 counts 15 amino acids. Only the CDR3 DNA is retained, 45 bases long and in frame from the first base. CDR1 and CDR2 (SQVTM, ANQGSEA) derive from the germline V gene. The junction carries 12 bases between V and J, which are trimmed by 0 bases and 0 bases respectively. The treatment or condition tag for this specimen amounts to: in vitro stimulation with specific CMV peptide epitopes to enrich CMV-specific T cells. The rearrangement joined TRBV29-1 to TRBJ2-7, with the D gene uncertain. Specimen: CD8+ T cells from cultured PBMCs, collected from culture after CMV antigen stimulation. This sequence originates from a human donor in good health (CMV status not recorded). Some clones in this sample may be carry-over from other donors' samples. The bases read TGCAGCGTTGAAGATGAAGGAAAAAGCTCCTACGAGCAGTACTTC. This encodes CSVEDEGKSSYEQYF.